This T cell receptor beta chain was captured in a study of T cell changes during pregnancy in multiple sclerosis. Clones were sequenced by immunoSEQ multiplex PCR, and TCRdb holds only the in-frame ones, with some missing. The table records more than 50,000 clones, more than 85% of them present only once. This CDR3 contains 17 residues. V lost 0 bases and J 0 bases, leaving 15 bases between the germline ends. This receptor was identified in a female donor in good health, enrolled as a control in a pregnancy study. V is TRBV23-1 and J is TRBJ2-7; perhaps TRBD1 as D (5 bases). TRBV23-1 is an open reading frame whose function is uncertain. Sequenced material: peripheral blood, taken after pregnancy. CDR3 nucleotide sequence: TGCGCCAGCAGTCAATCAGGGGCAGGCGTTTACTCCTACGAGCAGTACTTC. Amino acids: CASSQSGAGVYSYEQYF.